These T cell receptor beta chains were read from a single sample in a study of blood T cell repertoires in COVID-19. Sequenced by immunoSEQ multiplex PCR; TCRdb stores in-frame clones only, minus some. This repertoire shows fewer than 300,000 clones, 85% found once; its top ten account for more than 4.5%. The source material was peripheral blood. Every receptor here comes from a man aged 45-65 years with active or convalescent COVID-19. Both conserved end residues are part of each CDR3. A D gene is named only where the DNA matches it firmly. Size is omitted from some rows. Given values are once, few, many or a class for expanded clones.

clone size	V gene	D gene	J gene	CDR3 DNA	CDR3 protein
NA	TRBV29-1	NA	TRBJ2-3	TGCAGCGTTGAAGACAGGGGCCGGTCAGATACGCAGTATTTT	CSVEDRGRSDTQYF
NA	TRBV27	NA	TRBJ1-1	TGTGCCAGCAGTCTAGCTGTCAGGGGAGCTGAAGCTTTCTTT	CASSLAVRGAEAFF
NA	TRBV9	NA	TRBJ1-5	TGTGCCAGCAGCGTCAGGCATTTT	CASSVRHF
NA	TRBV3-1/TRBV3-2	TRBD2	TRBJ2-1	TGTGCCAGCAGCCCCACTAGCGGGAGCTTCTACAATGAGCAGTTCTTC	CASSPTSGSFYNEQFF
NA	TRBV9	NA	TRBJ1-2	TGTGCCAGCAGCCCCGCCGGGCAGGGAAACTATGGCTACACCTTC	CASSPAGQGNYGYTF
few	TRBV19	TRBD2	TRBJ2-7	TGTGCCAGTAGTATAGTAACTAGCGGACCTTACGAGCAGTACTTC	CASSIVTSGPYEQYF
NA	TRBV2	NA	TRBJ2-3	TGTGCCAGCCAGCGAAGGGGCCCGACCACAGATACGCAGTATTTT	CASQRRGPTTDTQYF
NA	TRBV5-1	NA	TRBJ2-3	TGCGCCAGCAGCTTGGATATAAGAACTAGCACAGATACGCAGTATTTT	CASSLDIRTSTDTQYF
NA	TRBV5-5	TRBD2	TRBJ2-1	TGTGCCAGCAGCCCAACTAGCGGGAGGGGAGGCAATGAGCAGTTCTTC	CASSPTSGRGGNEQFF
NA	TRBV5-1	NA	TRBJ1-3	TGCGCCAGCAGCAACGGACTGGGATCCGGAAACACCATATATTTT	CASSNGLGSGNTIYF
NA	TRBV6-6	NA	TRBJ2-1	TGTGCCAGCAGTTACTCTTTCGGTGAGCAGTTCTTC	CASSYSFGEQFF
NA	TRBV5-1	NA	TRBJ2-3	TGCGCCAGCAGCTTAAATGGACAGAGCACAGATACGCAGTATTTT	CASSLNGQSTDTQYF
NA	TRBV24-1	TRBD1	TRBJ2-1	TGTGCCACCAGTGATTTCCCAGCCCAACAGGGGGTGAATGAGCAGTTCTTC	CATSDFPAQQGVNEQFF
NA	TRBV23-1	TRBD1	TRBJ1-5	TGCGCCAGCAGTGAACAGGGGGCCCTTTATAGCAATCAGCCCCAGCATTTT	CASSEQGALYSNQPQHF
NA	TRBV30	TRBD2	TRBJ2-5	TGTGCCTGGGGGAGACTAGCGGGGCAAGAGACCCAGTACTTC	CAWGRLAGQETQYF
NA	TRBV30	NA	TRBJ1-1	TGTGCCTGCGTGGGTCTTCGGGGCACTGAAGCTTTCTTT	CACVGLRGTEAFF
NA	TRBV6-1	TRBD1	TRBJ2-3	TGTGCCAGCAGTGATCCCGGGACAGGGTTGACAGATACGCAGTATTTT	CASSDPGTGLTDTQYF
once	TRBV7-9	TRBD1	TRBJ2-7	TGTGCCAGCAGCTTAAGGGACAGGCCCTACGAGCAGTACTTC	CASSLRDRPYEQYF
few	TRBV5-1	TRBD2	TRBJ2-3	TGCGCCAGCAGCCTCGGGACTAGATCTGGCACAGATACGCAGTATTTT	CASSLGTRSGTDTQYF
NA	TRBV5-1	NA	TRBJ1-1	TGCGCCAGCAGCTCAAGACAGGCGAACACTGAAGCTTTCTTT	CASSSRQANTEAFF
NA	TRBV9	NA	TRBJ1-1	TGTGCCAGCAGCGATCCGGGACTCAACACTGAAGCTTTCTTT	CASSDPGLNTEAFF
NA	TRBV2	TRBD2	TRBJ2-2	TGTGCCAGCAGTCAAGGGACTAGCGCCAACACCGGGGAGCTGTTTTTT	CASSQGTSANTGELFF
NA	TRBV27	NA	TRBJ2-2	TGTGCCAGCAGTTTAAATAGGGGGAACACCGGGGAGCTGTTTTTT	CASSLNRGNTGELFF
few	TRBV6-2/TRBV6-3	NA	TRBJ1-2	TGTGCCAGCAGTTACTCGGCCGAAACAGGGATGGGAGATGGCTACACCTTC	CASSYSAETGMGDGYTF
NA	TRBV19	TRBD1	TRBJ2-1	TGTGCCAGTGACAGGGGGAATGAGCAGTTCTTC	CASDRGNEQFF
NA	TRBV30	NA	TRBJ1-6	TGTGCCTGGAGTGTCGATTCACCCCTCCACTTT	CAWSVDSPLHF
NA	TRBV7-9	NA	TRBJ2-7	TGTGCCAGCAGCTTATTTACATTCTACGAGCAGTACTTC	CASSLFTFYEQYF
NA	TRBV19	NA	TRBJ1-4	TGTGCCAGTAGCGAAACCCAGGGGACCCCCGGTAGTGAAAAACTGTTTTTT	CASSETQGTPGSEKLFF
NA	TRBV7-2	TRBD1	TRBJ1-5	TGTGCCAGCAGCTTAGGTCAGGGGGCGGGTCAGCCCCAGCATTTT	CASSLGQGAGQPQHF
NA	TRBV12-5	NA	TRBJ2-5	TGTGCTAGTGCCTATTCTTCCGCAGGGCAAGAGACCCAGTACTTC	CASAYSSAGQETQYF
NA	TRBV7-2	NA	TRBJ2-7	TGTGCCAGCAGCCCCACTAGAGGGTACGAGCAGTACTTC	CASSPTRGYEQYF
NA	TRBV15	NA	TRBJ2-3	TGTGCCACCAGCAGAGATCTTGCGGGTACCGGCGATACGCAGTATTTT	CATSRDLAGTGDTQYF